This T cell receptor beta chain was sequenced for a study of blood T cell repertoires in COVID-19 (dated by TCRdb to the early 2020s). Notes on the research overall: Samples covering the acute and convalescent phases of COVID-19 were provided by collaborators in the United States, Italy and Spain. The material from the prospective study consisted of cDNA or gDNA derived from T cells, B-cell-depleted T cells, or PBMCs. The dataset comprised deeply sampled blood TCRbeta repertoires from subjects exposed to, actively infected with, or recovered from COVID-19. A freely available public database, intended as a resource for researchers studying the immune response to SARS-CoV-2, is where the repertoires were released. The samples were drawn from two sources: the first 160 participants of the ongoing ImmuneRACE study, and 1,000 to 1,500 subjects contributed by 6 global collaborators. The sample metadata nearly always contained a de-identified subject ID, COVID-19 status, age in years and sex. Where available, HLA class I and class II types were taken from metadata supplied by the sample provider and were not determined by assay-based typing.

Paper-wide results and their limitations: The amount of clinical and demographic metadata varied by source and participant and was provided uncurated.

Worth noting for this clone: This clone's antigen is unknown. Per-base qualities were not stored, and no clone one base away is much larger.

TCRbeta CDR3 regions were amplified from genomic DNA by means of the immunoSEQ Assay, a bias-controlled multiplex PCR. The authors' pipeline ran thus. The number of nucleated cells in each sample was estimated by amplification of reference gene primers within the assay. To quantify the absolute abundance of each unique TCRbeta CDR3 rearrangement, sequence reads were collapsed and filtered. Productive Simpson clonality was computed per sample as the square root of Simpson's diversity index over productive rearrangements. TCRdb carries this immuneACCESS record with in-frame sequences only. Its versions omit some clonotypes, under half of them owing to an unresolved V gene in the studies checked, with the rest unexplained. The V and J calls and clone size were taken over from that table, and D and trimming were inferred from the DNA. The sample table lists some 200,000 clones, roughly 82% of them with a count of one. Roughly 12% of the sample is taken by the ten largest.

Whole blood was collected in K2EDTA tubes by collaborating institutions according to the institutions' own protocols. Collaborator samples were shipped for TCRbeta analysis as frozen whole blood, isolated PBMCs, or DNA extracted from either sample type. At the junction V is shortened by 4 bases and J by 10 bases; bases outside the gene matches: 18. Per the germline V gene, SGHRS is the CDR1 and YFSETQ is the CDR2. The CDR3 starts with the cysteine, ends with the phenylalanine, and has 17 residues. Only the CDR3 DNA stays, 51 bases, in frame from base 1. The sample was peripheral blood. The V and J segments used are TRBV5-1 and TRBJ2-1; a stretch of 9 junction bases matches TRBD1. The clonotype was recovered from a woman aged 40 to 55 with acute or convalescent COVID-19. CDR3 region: CASSPGWGQGILREQFF. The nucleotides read TGCGCCAGCAGCCCAGGGTGGGGACAGGGAATACTACGGGAGCAGTTCTTC. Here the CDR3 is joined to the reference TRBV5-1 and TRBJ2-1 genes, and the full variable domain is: KAGVTQTPRYLIKTRGQQVTLSCSPISGHRSVSWYQQTPGQGLQFLFEYFSETQRNKGNFPGRFSGRQFSNSRSEMNVSTLELGDSALYLCASSPGWGQGILREQFFGPGTRLTVL.